This T cell receptor (beta chain) is drawn from a study of blood T cell repertoires in COVID-19 (dated by TCRdb to the early 2020s). Some background on the complete study: Collaborator samples came from the United States, Italy and Spain and covered acute and convalescent phases of COVID-19. HLA class I and class II types, where available, came from metadata supplied by the sample provider rather than from assay-based typing. Deeply sampled blood TCRbeta repertoires from subjects exposed to, actively infected with, or recovered from COVID-19 were included in the dataset. The repertoires were released in a freely available public database intended as a resource for research on the immune response to SARS-CoV-2. The material from the prospective study consisted of cDNA or gDNA derived from T cells, B-cell-depleted T cells, or PBMCs. A de-identified subject ID, COVID-19 status, age in years and sex were almost always included in the sample metadata. Samples came from the ongoing ImmuneRACE study (first 160 participants) plus 1,254 subjects from 6 global collaborators.

Regarding this clone: The clone's antigen remains unknown. No base quality values were provided; no much bigger clone lies one nucleotide off.

The CDR3 spans 14 residues, from the cysteine through the phenylalanine. Kept here is only the CDR3 DNA, which spans 42 bases and is read in frame from base 1. Trimming leaves V shorter by 4 bases and J shorter by 7 bases, with the junction holding 7 bases beyond the gene matches. CDR1 and CDR2, looked up from the germline V gene (reference sequence), are LGHDT and YNNKEL. The immunoSEQ Assay, a bias-controlled multiplex PCR, was used to amplify TCRbeta CDR3 regions from genomic DNA. The original pipeline was this. The number of nucleated cells in each sample was estimated by amplification of reference gene primers within the assay. To quantify the absolute abundance of each unique TCRbeta CDR3 rearrangement, sequence reads were collapsed and filtered. For each sample, productive Simpson clonality was calculated as the square root of Simpson's diversity index over productive rearrangements. This is the immuneACCESS table as TCRdb keeps it, with only in-frame sequences that have V and J called. A part of the clones is gone; compared with another copy, unresolved V genes explain less than half, and the rest is unexplained. Clonal size and the V and J genes are those of that table, whereas D and trimming came from the DNA. The sample yields about 350,000 clones; about 90% were counted once. The top ten constitute 1% of the sample.

In the prospective study, participants were roughly 18 to 100 years old, resided in under 30 geographic areas of the United States, and were enrolled through a virtual design. To assign participants to cohorts, the prospective study relied on clinical history that participants themselves reported in a screening survey and a study questionnaire. Exposed participants had been in contact with someone with a PCR-confirmed or clinician-diagnosed COVID-19 case within 2 weeks of study entry. Each participant in the prospective study had whole blood, serum and a nasopharyngeal or oropharyngeal swab collected by mobile phlebotomists. Over a roughly two-month period, participants in the prospective study had the option of providing additional blood draws and questionnaires. Before DNA extraction, prospective study blood samples were shipped either frozen or at room temperature. Results the study describes overall, beyond this receptor: The amount of clinical and demographic metadata varied by source and participant and was provided uncurated.

The specimen sequenced was PBMCs or T cells enriched from blood (not recorded which). The receptor was isolated from a woman in her twenties or thirties who had been exposed to COVID-19. Here the chain combines TRBV3-1 (or the pseudogene TRBV3-2) and TRBJ2-1, and 7 junction bases match TRBD2. The bases read TGTGCCAGCAGCCCTCATTGGGAGGGGAATGAGCAGTTCTTC. It codes for CASSPHWEGNEQFF.